Presented here are 30 T cell receptor beta chains from one specimen sequenced in a study of T cells in narcolepsy. The protocol was immunoSEQ multiplex PCR, while the TCRdb copy is restricted to in-frame clones and leaves out a portion. The sample contains about 31,000 clones, approximately 78% of which appear only once. The sequenced sample consisted of CD45RA- memory CD4+ T cells from PBMCs. The source of these receptors is a human donor with narcolepsy.

The chain carries TRBV9 and TRBJ2-2, with TRBD2 matching over 12 bases. Per the germline V gene, CDR1 is SGDLS and CDR2 is YYNGEE. CDR3 length equals 15 residues. The trim removed 2 bases at V and 5 bases at J, leaving 1 base unmatched. The CDR3 spells CASSVTSGGTGELFF. The CDR3 region has the DNA TGTGCCAGCAGCGTTACTAGCGGGGGGACCGGGGAGCTGTTTTTT.

The chain links TRBV5-1 to TRBJ2-1, with 7 bases lining up with TRBD1. Germline assignment: CDR1 SGHRS and CDR2 YFSETQ. CDR3 length equals 16 residues. With 4 bases clipped from V and 4 bases from J, the junction kept 11 bases outside the gene matches. Here the CDR3 reads CASSQDGTANYNEQFF. Here the CDR3 DNA reads TGCGCCAGCAGCCAAGATGGGACAGCTAATTACAATGAGCAGTTCTTC.

A few counts support this clone. The chain employs TRBV5-6 and TRBJ2-2, with 7 nucleotides matching TRBD1. The V and J ends lost 0 bases and 3 bases, in that order; junction bases with no gene match: 5. Germline-derived CDR1 and CDR2 are SGHDT and YYEEEE. CDR3 size: 16 residues. In DNA, the CDR3 is TGTGCCAGCAGCTTGGGAGGGGGCACCTACACCGGGGAGCTGTTTTTT. It yields the protein CASSLGGGTYTGELFF.

The J gene is TRBJ1-5, the V gene TRBV2; D remains ambiguous. There are 13 residues in the CDR3. V shed 7 bases and J shed 0 bases, with 7 bases lying between them. The germline V gene encodes CDR1 SNHLY and CDR2 FYNNEI. This chain's CDR3 is CASNPVSNQPQHF. The CDR3 region has the DNA TGTGCCAGCAACCCGGTTAGCAATCAGCCCCAGCATTTT.

This chain connects TRBV5-1 to TRBJ1-1; D is unclear. V gave up 4 bases and J gave up 2 bases, with 3 bases separating them. The CDR3 is made up of 11 amino acids. Germline V gene lookup returns CDR1 SGHRS and CDR2 YFSETQ. CDR3 sequence: CASSLNTEAFF. As DNA, the CDR3 is TGCGCCAGCAGCCTAAACACTGAAGCTTTCTTT.

The V and J genes are TRBV11-3 and TRBJ2-7, with 8 nucleotides matching TRBD2. Germline V gene lookup returns CDR1 SGHNT and CDR2 YENEEA. This CDR3 spans 16 amino acids. V lost 1 base and J lost 6; bases outside the gene matches: 11. The CDR3 DNA follows: TGTGCCAGCAGCTTAGGTCGTGGGACTAGGATCTCCGAGCAGTACTTC. Its protein is CASSLGRGTRISEQYF.

The chain combines TRBV5-4 with TRBJ2-6; D remains unclear. CDR3 length equals 13 residues. V lost 5 bases to trimming and J lost 2 bases, with 5 bases between them. Germline CDR1 SGHNT, CDR2 YYREEE (reference sequence). The CDR3 region has the DNA TGTGCCAGCAGGTGGGCTGGGGCCAACGTCCTGACTTTC. It encodes CASRWAGANVLTF. The full variable domain, rest sourced from reference TRBV5-4 and TRBJ2-6, is ETGVTQSPTHLIKTRGQQVTLRCSSQSGHNTVSWYQQALGQGPQFIFQYYREEENGRGNFPPRFSGLQFPNYSSELNVNALELDDSALYLCASRWAGANVLTFGAGSRLTVL.

This clone was observed once. Here the CDR3 reads CASSQPQVGGKPQHF. The DNA of the CDR3 is TGCGCCAGCAGCCAACCCCAAGTGGGCGGAAAGCCCCAGCATTTT. The chain uses TRBV4-1 and TRBJ1-5; D remains unclear. V was pared by 2 bases and J by 8 bases, with 16 bases between. Germline V CDR1 and CDR2: MGHRA, YSYEKL. There are 15 residues in the CDR3.

Remarks on this clone: The same CDR3 is also encoded by other DNA sequences in this sample. V and J are TRBV19 and TRBJ1-1; TRBD1 matches 8 bases. Germline CDR1 and CDR2: LNHDA and SQIVND (reference sequence). This CDR3 comprises 14 residues. J was trimmed by 1 base and V by 4 bases; bases with no gene match: 2. The CDR3 region is CASSRDRWNTEAFF. As DNA, the CDR3 is TGTGCCAGTAGTAGGGACAGGTGGAACACTGAAGCTTTCTTT.

The CDR3 loop is CASSLSYGYTF. CDR3 in DNA: TGTGCCAGCAGCTTGAGCTATGGCTACACCTTC. This chain joins TRBV5-6 and TRBJ1-2; D unclear. Germline CDR1 reads SGHDT; CDR2 reads YYEEEE. The CDR3 length is 11 residues. Trimming stripped 1 base from V and 4 bases from J, with 2 bases between.

J is TRBJ1-5 and V is TRBV4-3; D not resolved. The CDR3 is made up of 16 amino acids. The germline V and J ends were trimmed by 0 bases and 4 bases, with 13 bases remaining between them. CDR1 is LGHNA, CDR2 YSLEER, per germline. CDR3 bases: TGCGCCAGCAGCCAAGAGTCGGTTTTGGGAAATCAGCCCCAGCATTTT. This translates into CASSQESVLGNQPQHF.

Notes on this clone: Other nucleotide sequences from this sample produce the same CDR3. The V call is TRBV7-2, the J call TRBJ1-5; no clear D. This CDR3 has 13 amino acids. Per the germline V gene, CDR1 is SGHTA and CDR2 is FQGNSA. V lost 3 bases, J lost 3 bases, and 6 bases lay in between. CDR3 sequence reads: CASSLIDNQPQHF. The CDR3 nucleotides are TGTGCCAGCAGCTTGATAGACAATCAGCCCCAGCATTTT.

This clone was observed once. The chain uses TRBV5-1 and TRBJ2-2; unclear D gene. CDR3 length: 13 amino acids. CDR1 SGHRS and CDR2 YFSETQ come from the germline V gene. Deletions cut 0 bases from V and 6 bases from J, with 6 bases between. CDR3 bases: TGCGCCAGCAGCTTGGACCGGGCCGGGGAGCTGTTTTTT. Protein product: CASSLDRAGELFF. The variable domain in full, with the rest retrieved from reference TRBV5-1 and TRBJ2-2, is KAGVTQTPRYLIKTRGQQVTLSCSPISGHRSVSWYQQTPGQGLQFLFEYFSETQRNKGNFPGRFSGRQFSNSRSEMNVSTLELGDSALYLCASSLDRAGELFFGEGSRLTVL.

This chain connects TRBV5-1 to TRBJ2-3, with D perhaps matching TRBD2 (5 bases). The CDR3 is 14 amino acids. Germline V gene sequence: CDR1 SGHRS, CDR2 YFSETQ. The V end lost 5 bases, the J end lost 4 bases, and 14 bases lay between the germline ends. CDR3 bases: TGCGCCAGCAGTCTAGGGAGTGTGGCAGATACGCAGTATTTT. Its protein is CASSLGSVADTQYF. Filled out from reference TRBV5-1 and TRBJ2-3, the complete variable domain reads KAGVTQTPRYLIKTRGQQVTLSCSPISGHRSVSWYQQTPGQGLQFLFEYFSETQRNKGNFPGRFSGRQFSNSRSEMNVSTLELGDSALYLCASSLGSVADTQYFGPGTRLTVL.

V and J are TRBV29-1 and TRBJ1-5; 9 bases fit TRBD1. Germline values: CDR1 SQVTM, CDR2 ANQGSEA. V was clipped by 4 bases and J by 4 bases; unmatched bases: 5. This CDR3 contains 14 residues. Here the CDR3 DNA reads TGCAGCGTTGCGGGACAGGGCGCGAATCAGCCCCAGCATTTT. This translates into CSVAGQGANQPQHF.

The CDR3 spells CASSPDRGSSYEQYF. In DNA, the CDR3 is TGTGCCAGCAGCCCTGACAGGGGAAGCTCCTACGAGCAGTACTTC. The chain employs TRBV5-6 and TRBJ2-7; 8 bases are a match to TRBD1. Looked up from germline, CDR1 is SGHDT and CDR2 is YYEEEE. V shed 4 bases, J shed 0 bases, and the junction held 6 bases outside the gene matches. CDR3 length: 15 amino acids.

The rearrangement joins TRBV5-1 to TRBJ1-1; possible D gene TRBD1, 6 bases. The CDR3 contains 14 residues. Germline lookup yields CDR1 SGHRS and CDR2 YFSETQ. CDR3 DNA sequence: TGCGCGAACCGATGCTACAGGGCCTCAATCGAAGCTTTCTTT. Protein product: CANRCYRASIEAFF.

A word on this clone: Other nucleotide sequences from this sample produce the same CDR3. This chain joins TRBV4-1 and TRBJ2-3, with 7 bases lining up with TRBD2. This CDR3 spans 16 amino acids. Germline V lookup: CDR1 MGHRA, CDR2 YSYEKL. The V gene end was trimmed by 3 bases and the J gene end by 4 bases; junction bases not matched to a gene: 10. Here the CDR3 reads CASSHAGLAGADTQYF. The CDR3 bases are TGCGCCAGCAGCCATGCCGGACTGGCGGGAGCAGATACGCAGTATTTT.

The rearrangement links TRBV19 to TRBJ1-2; perhaps TRBD1 as D (6 bases). Trimming took 9 bases from V and 7 from J, leaving 15 bases between them. The CDR3 sequence is 12 residues long. The germline V gene has CDR1 LNHDA and CDR2 SQIVND (reference sequence). The CDR3 nucleotides are TGTGCCAGCAGTGTACAGGGCTCTGGCTACACCTTC. The encoded protein is CASSVQGSGYTF.

V is TRBV6-4 and J is TRBJ2-1, with D perhaps given as TRBD1 or TRBD2 (5 bases each). The V and J ends lost 7 bases and 4 bases respectively, with 20 bases between them. The CDR3 is made up of 16 amino acids. Germline V gene sequence: CDR1 MRHNA, CDR2 SNTAGT. For the CDR3, the DNA is TGTGCCAGCACTATAGTAGAGGGGCTCATATACAATGAGCAGTTCTTC. Protein sequence: CASTIVEGLIYNEQFF.

The CDR3 loop is CASSSVPHRGRNSPLHF. Written as DNA, the CDR3 is TGTGCCAGCAGCTCCGTCCCCCACCGCGGAAGGAATTCACCCCTCCACTTT. The chain has TRBV5-4 and TRBJ1-6, with D uncertain. CDR3 length equals 17 residues. Trimming removed 3 bases at V and 7 bases at J, with 20 bases between. Germline V gene lookup returns CDR1 SGHNT and CDR2 YYREEE (reference sequence).

A word on this clone: One junction end disagrees with the germline gene, perhaps due to a read error. The genes are TRBV10-1 and TRBJ1-5; 7 bases agree with TRBD1. The CDR3 sequence is 15 residues long. The germline CDR1 and CDR2 sequences are WNHNN and SYGVQD (reference sequence). The CDR3 is CANSPVVQGNQPQHF. In nucleotides, the CDR3 is TGCGCCAACAGTCCTGTGGTACAGGGGAATCAGCCCCAGCATTTT.

The genes are TRBV7-2 and TRBJ2-7, with TRBD2 matching over 13 bases. V was clipped by 5 bases and J by 2 bases; unmatched bases: 6. This CDR3 is built from 16 residues. CDR1 SGHTA and CDR2 FQGNSA come from the germline V gene. CDR3 nucleotides: TGTGCCAGCAGCCCCACCGGGACTAGCGGGGCCTACGAGCAGTACTTC. Protein product: CASSPTGTSGAYEQYF.

The V gene is TRBV6-5, the J gene TRBJ1-1, with 8 positions matching TRBD1. The CDR3 is 14 amino acids. In germline, CDR1 is MNHEY, CDR2 SVGAGI. After removal of 4 bases from V and 1 base from J, the junction contained 2 bases not matched to a gene. The CDR3 DNA reads as TGTGCCAGCAGTTCCAGGGGGCCGAACACTGAAGCTTTCTTT. This encodes CASSSRGPNTEAFF.

This clone was observed once. The genes are TRBV11-2 and TRBJ2-7, with D possibly matching TRBD2 (6 bases). This CDR3 is 13 amino acids long. CDR1 is SGHAT, CDR2 FQNNGV, per germline. Trimming stripped 8 bases from V and 0 bases from J, with 11 bases between. CDR3 DNA: TGTGCCAGCGGGACTTCACCCTCCTACGAGCAGTACTTC. Translating it yields CASGTSPSYEQYF.

The chain combines TRBV6-6 with TRBJ1-5; D may be TRBD1 (5 bases). Germline V gene data show CDR1 as MNHNY and CDR2 as SVGAGI (reference sequence). V lost 7 bases and J 3 bases, leaving 10 bases between the germline ends. The CDR3 has 13 amino acids. CDR3 in DNA: TGTGCCAGCACTTGGGGACTCAATCAGCCCCAGCATTTT. Its protein product is CASTWGLNQPQHF.

Comment on this clone: Other DNA sequences in this sample translate to the same CDR3. The chain combines TRBV18 with TRBJ1-3; D unclear. With 3 bases removed from V and 0 bases from J, the gap between germline ends came to 6 bases. Per the germline V gene, CDR1 is KGHSH and CDR2 is LQKENI. This CDR3 contains 14 residues. In nucleotides, the CDR3 is TGTGCCAGCTCACCCAGTTACTCTGGAAACACCATATATTTT. Translation gives CASSPSYSGNTIYF.

The gene calls are TRBV6-1 and TRBJ1-1; a possible D gene is TRBD1 (5 bases). The CDR3 spans 13 residues. Trimming left V 10 bases short and J 1 base short, with 13 bases between. Germline V gene lookup returns CDR1 MNHNS and CDR2 SASEGT. DNA of the CDR3: TGTGCCATGGGGGGGGGAACGAACACTGAAGCTTTCTTT. Translation gives CAMGGGTNTEAFF.

This sequence joins TRBV4-1 and TRBJ2-2; D not resolved. The CDR3 length is 13 residues. Germline loops: CDR1 MGHRA, CDR2 YSYEKL. V was trimmed by 2 bases and J by 0 bases, leaving 1 base between them. In DNA form, the CDR3 reads TGCGCCAGCAGCCAATCGAACACCGGGGAGCTGTTTTTT. It codes for CASSQSNTGELFF.

Here the CDR3 DNA reads TGTGCCAGTAGTATCGACGACTACGAGCAGTACTTC. This gives the protein CASSIDDYEQYF. The gene calls are TRBV19 and TRBJ2-7, with unresolved D. The CDR3 is made up of 12 amino acids. Deletions cut 3 bases from V and 3 bases from J, with 6 bases between. The V gene's germline CDR1 is LNHDA and CDR2 SQIVND (reference sequence). The whole variable domain, filled in from reference TRBV19 and TRBJ2-7, reads DGGITQSPKYLFRKEGQNVTLSCEQNLNHDAMYWYRQDPGQGLRLIYYSQIVNDFQKGDIAEGYSVSREKKESFPLTVTSAQKNPTAFYLCASSIDDYEQYFGPGTRLTVT.